This TCR beta chain was found in a study of cytomegalovirus exposure and HLA in healthy donors. Whole-study findings and limits: What TCR beta sequences reportedly achieved was accurate prediction of HLA-A and HLA-B alleles in most subjects.

In this sample, this clone is medium-sized. Its antigen remains unknown. The CDR3 contains 15 residues. V was clipped by 7 bases and J by 4 bases; unmatched bases: 6. CDR1 is MDHEN, CDR2 SYDVKM, per germline. PCR involved 60 Vbeta and 13 Jbeta primers. This table comes from immunoSEQ multiplex PCR, and its TCRdb copy is limited to in-frame clones, with some not included. The table shows about 200,000 clones, with 60% to 85% occurring only once. The chain carries TRBV28 and TRBJ2-5; TRBD2 matches at 13 bases. Sequencing used PBMCs. The clonotype comes from a middle-aged man in good health and CMV-seronegative. The CDR3 spells CASNPLAGGGETQYF. As DNA, the CDR3 is TGTGCCAGCAACCCACTAGCGGGAGGGGGAGAGACCCAGTACTTC.